One and the same sample provided the 15 T cell receptor beta chains below, sequenced in a study of T cell responses to AZD1222 COVID-19 vaccine. The protocol was immunoSEQ multiplex PCR, while the TCRdb copy is restricted to in-frame clones and leaves out a portion. The sample lists approximately 270,000 clones, 90% to 95% occurring once. The input for sequencing was peripheral blood, taken 28 days after the second AZD1222 dose. These receptors all stem from an adult who received the AZD1222 COVID-19 vaccine.

The chain carries TRBV2 and TRBJ1-1; D is unresolved. Trimming removed 4 bases from V and 1 base from J, with 7 bases in between. Germline V CDR1 and CDR2: SNHLY, FYNNEI. CDR3 length equals 13 residues. The CDR3 sequence is CASSVRPNTEAFF. Here the CDR3 DNA reads TGTGCCAGCAGTGTCAGACCGAACACTGAAGCTTTCTTT.

This chain links TRBV6-1 with TRBJ1-6; 7 bases are shared with TRBD1. The CDR3 covers 15 residues. V shed 1 base and J 9 bases; nucleotides not matched to a gene: 6. Germline V gives CDR1 MNHNS, CDR2 SASEGT. CDR3 sequence reads: CASSEEGGSGSPLHF. The DNA for the CDR3 is TGTGCCAGCAGTGAAGAAGGGGGCAGCGGTTCACCCCTCCACTTT.

This clone was detected once. The chain carries TRBV2 and TRBJ2-7, with TRBD1 matching 12 bases. Unmatched junction bases numbered 12, after V lost 7 bases and J lost 5 bases. Germline values: CDR1 SNHLY, CDR2 FYNNEI. The length of the CDR3 is 16 residues. Here the CDR3 reads CASNQIRGQGAHEQYF. In nucleotides, the CDR3 is TGTGCCAGCAACCAAATCAGGGGACAGGGGGCCCACGAGCAGTACTTC.

This sequence joins TRBV14 and TRBJ2-1; 8 nucleotides align to TRBD1. Germline loops: CDR1 SGHDN, CDR2 FVKESK. This CDR3 has 16 residues. V shed 1 base and J 4 bases; nucleotides not matched to a gene: 6. The CDR3 nucleotides read TGTGCCAGCAGCCAAGGGCAGGGGGCCTTGTACAATGAGCAGTTCTTC. Protein: CASSQGQGALYNEQFF.

V usage is TRBV7-2 and J usage is TRBJ2-6, with TRBD1 matching over 11 bases. There are 17 residues in the CDR3. The junction had 4 bases not matched to a gene; V was cut back by 2 bases and J by 4 bases. CDR1 and CDR2 (germline): SGHTA, FQGNSA. As DNA, the CDR3 is TGTGCCAGCAGCTTATTTGGACAGGGGGCCGGGGCCAACGTCCTGACTTTC. Amino acid sequence: CASSLFGQGAGANVLTF.

DNA of the CDR3: TGTGCCAGCAGAAGGACCGGGACTAGCGGTTACGAGCAGTACTTC. This translates into CASRRTGTSGYEQYF. The rearrangement uses TRBV6-5 and TRBJ2-7, with TRBD2 matching 11 bases. This CDR3 has 15 amino acids. Germline trimming cut 6 bases from V and 4 bases from J; bases unmatched to any gene: 8. Looked up from germline, CDR1 is MNHEY and CDR2 is SVGAGI.

The rearrangement links TRBV30 to TRBJ2-1; TRBD2 might be the D (5 bases). The V end was cut by 0 bases, the J end by 6 bases, with 12 bases between. Germline V gene sequence: CDR1 GTSNPN, CDR2 SVGIG (reference sequence). The CDR3 has 14 residues. The CDR3 region has the DNA TGTGCCTGGAGTGTACCCGGAGGCAGCAATGAGCAGTTCTTC. It specifies CAWSVPGGSNEQFF.

The chain employs TRBV27 and TRBJ1-2, with D uncertain. Trimming cost V 3 bases and J 8 bases, with 19 bases left between them. The CDR3 has 15 residues. Germline CDR1 reads MNHEY; CDR2 reads SMNVEV (reference sequence). The CDR3 bases are TGTGCCAGCAGTTTCCGTGGAGGAGGAAGGAACGGCTACACCTTC. Its translation: CASSFRGGGRNGYTF.

This clone was recorded once. The CDR3 sequence: CASSLGQGRGGYTF. Here the CDR3 DNA reads TGTGCCAGCAGCTTAGGGCAGGGGCGAGGTGGCTACACCTTC. This rearrangement joins TRBV7-9 to TRBJ1-2, with D perhaps matching TRBD1 (6 bases). Germline CDR1 is SEHNR and CDR2 is FQNEAQ (reference sequence). V lost 1 base, J lost 7 bases, and 13 bases lay in between. This CDR3 has 14 residues.

The chain recombines TRBV5-1 with TRBJ1-1; TRBD1 matches at 7 bases. Germline CDR1 and CDR2: SGHRS and YFSETQ. CDR3 length equals 13 residues. Losses at the gene ends were 8 bases for V and 0 bases for J; bases not matched to a gene: 4. The CDR3, as DNA: TGCGCCAGTGGGGGACAGTTGAACACTGAAGCTTTCTTT. Amino acids: CASGGQLNTEAFF.

This chain links TRBV18 with TRBJ2-2, with TRBD1 as a possible D gene (5 bases). The V gene lost 2 bases and the J gene lost 0 bases, with 10 bases spanning the gap. From germline, CDR1 is KGHSH and CDR2 LQKENI. The length of the CDR3 is 16 residues. This CDR3 reads CASSPDSVANTGELFF. The CDR3 DNA reads TGTGCCAGCTCACCAGACAGTGTCGCGAACACCGGGGAGCTGTTTTTT.

The sample holds one count of this clone. Distinct nucleotide sequences in the sample also encode this CDR3. The rearrangement links TRBV19 to TRBJ2-1; TRBD2 agrees at 11 bases. Germline lookup yields CDR1 LNHDA and CDR2 SQIVND (reference sequence). With 6 bases clipped from V and 7 bases from J, the junction kept 5 bases outside the gene matches. CDR3 length equals 14 residues. The CDR3 nucleotides read TGTGCCAGTAGCAGACTAGCGGGACGGAATGAGCAGTTCTTC. This encodes CASSRLAGRNEQFF.

This clone is a singleton in its sample. The chain recombines TRBV4-1 with TRBJ2-5; D gene uncertain. The CDR3 consists of 15 residues. Germline V gene data show CDR1 as MGHRA and CDR2 as YSYEKL. V was cut by 1 base and J by 7 bases, with 16 bases left in between. CDR3 region: CASSQGPLIAATQYF. CDR3 in DNA: TGCGCCAGCAGCCAAGGTCCGCTCATCGCAGCGACCCAGTACTTC.

The chain combines TRBV11-1 with TRBJ2-7; TRBD2 matches 8 bases. Germline CDR1 is SGHAT and CDR2 is FQDESV (reference sequence). The CDR3 has 15 amino acids. V dropped 5 bases and J dropped 5; count of bases not matched to a gene: 11. CDR3 protein: CASSPRVAGTHEQYF. The CDR3 DNA sequence: TGTGCCAGCAGCCCCCGGGTAGCGGGGACCCACGAGCAGTACTTC.

The chain is built from TRBV3-1 (or the pseudogene TRBV3-2) and TRBJ2-7; D is ambiguous. Germline loops: CDR1 LGHDT, CDR2 YNNKEL (reference sequence). The length of the CDR3 is 12 residues. Between the trimmed V and J ends, which lost 3 bases and 7 bases, there was a span of 10 bases. The CDR3 is CASSQSGTEQYF. As DNA, the CDR3 is TGTGCCAGCAGCCAGTCAGGTACGGAGCAGTACTTC.